This TCR beta chain was observed in a study of tumor-infiltrating lymphocytes in oesophageal squamous cell carcinoma. Trimming took 5 bases from V and 4 from J; bases not matched to a gene: 8. Germline CDR1 reads KGHDR; CDR2 reads SFDVKD. The CDR3 has 15 amino acids. MiXCR was run by TCRdb on the PCR reads, yielding one entry per CDR3 protein. The data hold roughly 14,000 distinct CDR3 sequences, with 46% observed a single time. Sequencing was carried out using blood. This sequence joins TRBV24-1 and TRBJ1-2; 8 positions match TRBD1. The source is a male donor with esophageal squamous cell carcinoma. CDR3 in amino acids: CATSGGQGRLYGYTF. In DNA form, the CDR3 reads TGTGCCACCAGTGGTGGACAGGGTCGACTCTATGGCTACACCTTC.